This entry lists 10 T cell receptor beta chains sequenced from one sample in a study of T cell responses to AZD1222 COVID-19 vaccine. Method: immunoSEQ multiplex PCR; TCRdb's copy keeps in-frame clones and lacks some. The sample contains under 150,000 clones, about 91% of which appear only once. The source material was peripheral blood, sampled 28 days after the second AZD1222 dose. The receptors come from an adult who received the AZD1222 COVID-19 vaccine.

The CDR3 here is CASRDDSNQPQHF. The CDR3 DNA is TGTGCCAGCAGGGACGATAGCAATCAGCCCCAGCATTTT. This sequence joins TRBV2 and TRBJ1-5; D remains ambiguous. CDR3 length: 13 residues. CDR1 and CDR2 (germline): SNHLY, FYNNEI. Trimming shortened V by 6 bases and J by 0 bases, and 6 bases separated the two germline ends.

This clone was seen only once. The rearrangement links TRBV9 to TRBJ2-1; the D is unclear. CDR3 length: 15 amino acids. Germline-derived CDR1 and CDR2 are SGDLS and YYNGEE. V was pared by 4 bases and J by 4 bases, with 15 bases between. The CDR3 spells CASSLDWGLYNEQFF. CDR3 sequence (DNA): TGTGCCAGCAGCCTAGACTGGGGATTATACAATGAGCAGTTCTTC.

The chain uses TRBV14 and TRBJ2-1; D not certain. Germline CDR1 and CDR2: SGHDN and FVKESK. Trimming took off 2 bases at V and 3 bases at J, with 5 bases between the two ends. The CDR3 covers 13 residues. The CDR3, as DNA: TGTGCCAGCAGCCAAAACAACTACAATGAGCAGTTCTTC. Residues: CASSQNNYNEQFF.

This clone was counted a few times. V is TRBV21-1 and J is TRBJ2-5. TRBV21-1 is a documented pseudogene. The CDR3 totals 10 residues. The CDR3 region is CASSKETQYF. As DNA, the CDR3 is TGTGCCAGCAGCAAAGAGACCCAGTACTTC.

V usage is TRBV6-9 and J usage is TRBJ2-2, with 10 bases matching TRBD2. Germline V gene data show CDR1 as MNHGY and CDR2 as SVAAGI. The CDR3 runs 15 residues. V was clipped by 5 bases and J by 1 base; unmatched bases: 1. The CDR3 is CASSGTSENTGELFF. The CDR3 region has the DNA TGTGCCAGCAGTGGGACTAGCGAGAACACCGGGGAGCTGTTTTTT.

The chain joins TRBV7-2 to TRBJ2-3; D is unresolved. CDR3 length: 14 residues. The germline V and J ends were trimmed by 3 bases and 0 bases, with 7 bases remaining between them. The germline gives CDR1 SGHTA, CDR2 FQGNSA. This CDR3 is CASSFTSSTDTQYF. In DNA form, the CDR3 reads TGTGCCAGCAGCTTCACCTCTAGCACAGATACGCAGTATTTT.

The genes are TRBV2 and TRBJ2-3; D gene ambiguous. The V end was cut by 6 bases, the J end by 1 base, with 14 bases between. The CDR3 has 15 amino acids. Germline V CDR1 and CDR2: SNHLY, FYNNEI. CDR3 amino acids: CASRPRQAGTDTQYF. The CDR3 DNA sequence: TGTGCCAGCAGACCCCGCCAGGCGGGCACAGATACGCAGTATTTT.

The chain is built from TRBV6-6 and TRBJ1-4; possible D gene TRBD1, 5 bases. The V end was cut by 0 bases, the J end by 7 bases, with 12 bases between. The CDR3 has 15 amino acids. CDR1 and CDR2 from the germline V gene are MNHNY and SVGAGI (reference sequence). The CDR3 spells CASSYSAGLGEKLFF. The CDR3 nucleotides read TGTGCCAGCAGTTACTCTGCAGGGTTGGGTGAAAAACTGTTTTTT.

This clone was picked up one time. The V call is TRBV7-3, the J call TRBJ1-3; D may be TRBD1 (5 bases). Germline V gene data show CDR1 as SGHTA and CDR2 as FQGTGA. There are 15 residues in the CDR3. Trimming removed 2 bases from V and 4 bases from J, with 12 bases in between. CDR3 nucleotides: TGTGCCAGCAGCTTACAGGGCATGAGGGGAAACACCATATATTTT. Translation gives CASSLQGMRGNTIYF.

The CDR3 DNA follows: TGTGCCAGCAACCGGACTCCGGGGAGATACACCTTC. Its protein product is CASNRTPGRYTF. The chain carries TRBV6-6 and TRBJ1-2; no reliable D call. V was cut by 7 bases and J by 11 bases, with 17 bases left in between. The CDR3 is 12 amino acids. The germline V gene has CDR1 MNHNY and CDR2 SVGAGI (reference sequence).